This passage covers 5 T cell receptor beta chains from one sample sequenced in a study of PD-1 blockade in mismatch repair-deficient tumors. Clones were sequenced by immunoSEQ multiplex PCR, and TCRdb holds only the in-frame ones, with some missing. The sample shows under 40,000 clones, over 80% of them seen only once. This specimen consisted of PBMCs, obtained roughly 40 weeks after starting pembrolizumab. The receptor source for this set is an adult with mismatch repair-deficient cancer.

The J gene is TRBJ1-1, the V gene TRBV5-1, with TRBD1 matching 8 bases. Germline CDR1 SGHRS, CDR2 YFSETQ. This CDR3 contains 19 residues. Trimming cost V 4 bases and J 4 bases; bases outside gene matches: 21. CDR3 residues: CASSRGLLGQGGAGTEAFF. CDR3 sequence (DNA): TGCGCCAGCAGCCGGGGCCTTCTTGGACAGGGCGGTGCTGGCACTGAAGCTTTCTTT. Full variable domain (outside the CDR3, taken from reference TRBV5-1 and TRBJ1-1): KAGVTQTPRYLIKTRGQQVTLSCSPISGHRSVSWYQQTPGQGLQFLFEYFSETQRNKGNFPGRFSGRQFSNSRSEMNVSTLELGDSALYLCASSRGLLGQGGAGTEAFFGQGTRLTVV.

This sequence joins TRBV25-1 and TRBJ2-7; D perhaps matches TRBD1 (6 bases). The CDR3 spans 16 residues. Between the trimmed V and J ends, which lost 1 base and 2 bases, there was a span of 15 bases. CDR1 and CDR2 (germline): MGHDK, SYGVNS. The DNA of the CDR3 is TGTGCCAGCAGTGAATTCTTCGGGACACCCACCTACGAGCAGTACTTC. Protein sequence: CASSEFFGTPTYEQYF.

This clone was seen a few times. The J gene is TRBJ1-6, the V gene TRBV27; D unresolved. The length of the CDR3 is 13 residues. V gave up 5 bases and J gave up 7 bases, with 9 bases separating them. Germline CDR1 reads MNHEY; CDR2 reads SMNVEV (reference sequence). The CDR3 reads CASSPYINSPLHF. CDR3 in DNA: TGTGCCAGCAGTCCTTACATAAATTCACCCCTCCACTTT.

This clone showed up just once. The chain links TRBV7-2 to TRBJ2-1, with 13 bases that match TRBD2. This CDR3 has 16 amino acids. Germline V gives CDR1 SGHTA, CDR2 FQGNSA. V gave up 5 bases and J gave up 4 bases; unmatched junction bases: 5. The CDR3, as DNA: TGTGCCAGCAGCCACTGGACTAGCGGGAGATACAATGAGCAGTTCTTC. Encoded protein: CASSHWTSGRYNEQFF.

The chain is built from TRBV19 and TRBJ1-1, with D possibly being TRBD1 (6 bases). Per the germline V gene, CDR1 is LNHDA and CDR2 is SQIVND (reference sequence). Trimming cost V 6 bases and J 0 bases, with 11 bases left between them. The CDR3 covers 14 residues. CDR3 residues: CASSLGHLNTEAFF. The CDR3 DNA follows: TGTGCCAGTAGCCTGGGACATTTGAACACTGAAGCTTTCTTT.